This TCR beta chain derives from a study of blood T cells in healthy people across ages. Findings and limits, study-wide: Age brought a roughly linear fall in TCR beta diversity measured per million T cells.

Regarding this clonotype: Its antigen is undetermined.

PCR was performed a second time for about 7 to 12 cycles using a sample-barcoded 5' primer and a J-beta primer mix. Every cDNA was tagged by a template-switch adaptor with 12 random nucleotides. Each CDR3 protein is one row after TCRdb ran MiXCR on the 5' RACE reads. The repertoire holds about 1,600,000 distinct CDR3 sequences, with 42% as singletons. Per sample, at least 5.5 micrograms of total RNA were extracted. The sample was blood. The TCR comes from a young woman in good health.

The chain's CDR3 is CASSQGVGGPDTQYF. In DNA, the CDR3 is TGTGCCAGCAGCCAAGGAGTGGGGGGCCCAGATACGCAGTATTTT. The chain uses TRBV3-1 and TRBJ2-3; the D call may be TRBD1 or TRBD2 (6 bases each). Germline V gene data show CDR1 as LGHDT and CDR2 as YNNKEL (reference sequence). The V end lost 1 base, the J end lost 4 bases, and 12 bases lay between the germline ends. This CDR3 contains 15 residues.